The T cell receptor beta chain described here comes from a study of immune evolution from preneoplasia to lung adenocarcinoma. Overall study: HLA loss of heterozygosity: about 7% AIS, approximately 15% MIA, approximately 31% ADC, none AAH.

Trimming stripped 0 bases from V and 4 bases from J, with 12 bases between. CDR1 is MGHRA and CDR2 is YSYEKL in the germline V gene. The CDR3 has 15 amino acids. The assay was immunoSEQ multiplex PCR, and TCRdb's table has in-frame clones only and misses some. The data contain about 8,100 clones, roughly four fifths of them singletons. For this clone: Its antigen is currently unknown.

Patient tissue came from resections in Japan or China, 2014–2017. After pathologic assessment, macro-dissection selected premalignant or tumor cells for extraction. Study-wide findings and caveats: Top clone frequencies peaked in normal lung, apparently declining through invasive adenocarcinoma.

Sequences were obtained from FFPE minimally invasive lung adenocarcinoma tissue. The chain joins TRBV4-1 to TRBJ2-5; D is possibly TRBD1 (6 bases). The sequence was obtained from a person between 65 and 80 years old with lung adenocarcinoma. Here the CDR3 DNA reads TGCGCCAGCAGCCAAGATCCTCTAGGGGGAGAGACCCAGTACTTC. Its protein is CASSQDPLGGETQYF.